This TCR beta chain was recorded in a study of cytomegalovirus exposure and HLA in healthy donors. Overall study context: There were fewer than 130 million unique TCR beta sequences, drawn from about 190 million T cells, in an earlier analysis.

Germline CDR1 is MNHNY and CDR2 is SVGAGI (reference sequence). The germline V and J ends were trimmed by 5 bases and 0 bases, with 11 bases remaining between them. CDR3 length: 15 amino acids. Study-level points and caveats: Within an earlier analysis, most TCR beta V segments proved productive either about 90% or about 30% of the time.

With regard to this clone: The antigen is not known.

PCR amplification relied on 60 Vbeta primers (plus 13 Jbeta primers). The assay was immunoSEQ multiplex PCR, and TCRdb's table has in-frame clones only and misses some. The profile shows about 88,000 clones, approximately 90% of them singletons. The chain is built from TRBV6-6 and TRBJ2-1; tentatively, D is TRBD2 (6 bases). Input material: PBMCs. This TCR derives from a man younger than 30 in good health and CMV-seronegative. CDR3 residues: CASSPGGTSYNEQFF. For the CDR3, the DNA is TGTGCCAGCAGTCCGGGCGGGACCTCCTACAATGAGCAGTTCTTC.